Listed below are T cell receptor beta chains from one sample, sequenced in a study of blood T cell repertoires in COVID-19. The method was immunoSEQ multiplex PCR; TCRdb's version includes in-frame clones alone and lacks a portion of them. The table includes 120,000 to 150,000 clones, 87% detected once. Sample: peripheral blood. All receptors come from a woman aged 50 to 60 with acute or convalescent COVID-19. The CDR3 runs from the conserved cysteine through the conserved F or W. D genes are given only for firm matches. Clone size is stated in some rows and not others, as once, few, many or a class when expanded.

>-|TRBJ2-6|-|TRBV21-1
CASSANARGTGANVLTF
TGTGCCAGCAGCGCCAATGCAAGGGGAACAGGGGCCAACGTCCTGACTTTC
>-|TRBJ2-3|TRBD2|TRBV11-3
CASSLDSGVSTDTQYF
TGTGCCAGCAGCTTAGATAGCGGGGTTTCCACAGATACGCAGTATTTT
>-|TRBJ2-3|TRBD2|TRBV7-9
CASSLRGGDTDTQYF
TGTGCCAGCAGCTTACGGGGGGGCGACACAGATACGCAGTATTTT
>-|TRBJ2-3|TRBD2|TRBV5-1
CASWERPLAGSTDTQYF
TGCGCCAGCTGGGAAAGACCTCTAGCGGGAAGCACAGATACGCAGTATTTT
>-|TRBJ1-5|TRBD1|TRBV11-1
CASSLDRSNQPQHF
TGTGCCAGCAGCTTGGACAGGAGCAATCAGCCCCAGCATTTT
>-|TRBJ1-1|-|TRBV7-9
CASSPQGEAFF
TGTGCCAGCAGCCCACAGGGTGAAGCTTTCTTT
>-|TRBJ2-1|TRBD2|TRBV10-2
CASSATSGGNEQFF
TGCGCCAGCAGTGCCACTAGCGGGGGCAATGAGCAGTTCTTC
>-|TRBJ2-7|-|TRBV10-3
CAISESSQVLYEQYF
TGTGCCATCAGTGAGTCGAGCCAGGTCCTCTACGAGCAGTACTTC
>few|TRBJ2-1|TRBD1|TRBV6-5
CASTWDRDRNEQFF
TGTGCCAGCACCTGGGACAGGGATAGGAATGAGCAGTTCTTC
>-|TRBJ2-7|TRBD2|TRBV7-8
CASSPQTSGSYEQYF
TGTGCCAGCAGCCCCCAGACTAGCGGGAGTTACGAGCAGTACTTC
>-|TRBJ2-7|-|TRBV30
CACSPRQVYEQYF
TGTGCCTGTTCTCCCCGGCAGGTCTACGAGCAGTACTTC
>-|TRBJ1-1|TRBD1|TRBV19
CASLYGRGTEAFF
TGTGCCAGTTTATATGGCAGGGGGACTGAAGCTTTCTTT
>-|TRBJ2-3|TRBD2|TRBV9
CASSVGGGPSTDTQYF
TGTGCCAGCAGCGTAGGGGGAGGGCCTAGCACAGATACGCAGTATTTT
>-|TRBJ2-1|-|TRBV3-1/TRBV3-2
CASSQVSAGLVENEQFF
TGTGCCAGCAGCCAAGTCAGCGCGGGACTGGTAGAGAATGAGCAGTTCTTC
>-|TRBJ1-6|-|TRBV25-1
CASSEYGRANSPLHF
TGTGCCAGCAGTGAATATGGCAGGGCCAATTCACCCCTCCACTTT
>few|TRBJ2-7|-|TRBV7-2
CASSPPTGYEQYF
TGTGCCAGCAGCCCCCCCACTGGCTACGAGCAGTACTTC
>-|TRBJ1-6|TRBD1|TRBV28
CASSLGGQDNSPLHF
TGTGCCAGCAGTTTAGGGGGACAGGATAATTCACCCCTCCACTTT
>-|TRBJ1-1|-|TRBV4-1
CASSLWQYTEAFF
TGCGCCAGCAGCCTGTGGCAGTACACTGAAGCTTTCTTT
>-|TRBJ1-1|-|TRBV12-3/TRBV12-4
CASSLAWRTEAFF
TGTGCCAGCAGTTTAGCGTGGAGGACTGAAGCTTTCTTT
>-|TRBJ2-7|TRBD1|TRBV7-6
CASSLGVQGAQDEQYF
TGTGCCAGCAGCTTAGGGGTACAGGGGGCGCAGGACGAGCAGTACTTC
>-|TRBJ2-1|TRBD2|TRBV10-1
CASSDPAGGSLFDEQFF
TGCGCCAGCAGTGACCCAGCGGGAGGGTCTTTATTCGATGAGCAGTTCTTC
>-|TRBJ2-1|TRBD2|TRBV2
CASSRLAKRNEQFF
TGTGCCAGCAGTAGACTAGCGAAACGGAATGAGCAGTTCTTC
>-|TRBJ1-5|-|TRBV7-8
CASSLSRGVNSNQPQHF
TGTGCCAGCAGCTTAAGCAGGGGCGTAAATAGCAATCAGCCCCAGCATTTT